The 29 T cell receptor beta chains presented below share a single source sample, sequenced in a study of cytomegalovirus exposure and HLA in healthy donors. Researchers ran the PCR with 60 Vbeta and 13 Jbeta primers. TCRdb's table, derived via immunoSEQ multiplex PCR, lists solely in-frame clones and lacks some. Of a few hundred thousand clones listed, under 80% were seen once; the top ten hold under 2.5%. Sequenced input: PBMCs. Receptors were obtained from a female donor in good health and CMV-seronegative.

A single count supports this clone. The rearrangement uses TRBV6-5 and TRBJ2-1, with TRBD1 identical over 8 bases. The CDR3 runs 14 residues. The V gene's germline CDR1 is MNHEY and CDR2 SVGAGI. Trimming took 2 bases from V and 7 from J; bases not matched to a gene: 4. This CDR3 is CASSYGTGENEQFF. Here the CDR3 DNA reads TGTGCCAGCAGTTACGGGACAGGAGAGAATGAGCAGTTCTTC.

The CDR3 is CASSLIFNTEAFF. In nucleotides, the CDR3 is TGTGCCAGCAGCTTAATCTTTAACACTGAAGCTTTCTTT. The chain has TRBV11-2 and TRBJ1-1; D is uncertain. The germline V gene has CDR1 SGHAT and CDR2 FQNNGV. V dropped 2 bases and J dropped 2 bases, with 6 bases sitting between them. The CDR3 has 13 amino acids.

The chain carries TRBV19 and TRBJ2-1; a possible D gene is TRBD2 (6 bases). Trimming took 7 bases from V and 3 from J, leaving 22 bases between them. The CDR3 runs to 17 residues. Germline V gene data show CDR1 as LNHDA and CDR2 as SQIVND (reference sequence). In DNA form, the CDR3 reads TGTGCCAGTATAGGTTCTCCGGGCGGGACCTTCTACAATGAGCAGTTCTTC. It codes for CASIGSPGGTFYNEQFF.

The chain recombines TRBV5-1 with TRBJ1-1; D is ambiguous. The CDR3 spans 13 residues. Trimming took 5 bases from V and 1 from J, leaving 9 bases between them. Germline V gives CDR1 SGHRS, CDR2 YFSETQ. In nucleotides, the CDR3 is TGCGCCAGCAGGTTCTCAGAGAACACTGAAGCTTTCTTT. This sequence encodes CASRFSENTEAFF.

Only one count was recorded for this clone. The chain is built from TRBV6-5 and TRBJ1-2, with unresolved D. Per the germline V gene, CDR1 is MNHEY and CDR2 is SVGAGI. The CDR3 runs to 15 residues. The V end was cut by 0 bases, the J end by 4 bases, with 12 bases between. The CDR3 loop reads CASSYSRVEIYGYTF. The CDR3 DNA follows: TGTGCCAGCAGTTACTCGAGGGTCGAGATCTATGGCTACACCTTC.

A remark on this clone: This sample includes further DNA sequences coding for the same CDR3. This CDR3 reads CASSPGGLDTDTQYF. The DNA for the CDR3 is TGCGCCAGCAGCCCCGGGGGACTCGACACGGATACGCAGTATTTT. The chain is built from TRBV4-1 and TRBJ2-3; the D gene is possibly TRBD2 (6 bases). Germline V gene sequence: CDR1 MGHRA, CDR2 YSYEKL. The CDR3 runs 15 residues. The germline V and J ends were trimmed by 4 bases and 6 bases, with 17 bases remaining between them.

V and J are TRBV15 and TRBJ2-6, with 7 bases aligning to TRBD1. Germline V gene data show CDR1 as LNHNV and CDR2 as YYDKDF (reference sequence). J lost 0 bases, V lost 0 bases, and 11 bases had no gene match. CDR3 size: 20 residues. The CDR3 DNA sequence: TGTGCCACCAGCAGAGATCCCCGGACAGGAAGAACCTCTGGGGCCAACGTCCTGACTTTC. Amino acids: CATSRDPRTGRTSGANVLTF.

The chain combines TRBV27 with TRBJ2-7, with TRBD1 identical over 7 bases. The CDR3 is 14 residues long. The V segment lost 4 bases and the J segment 0 bases; nucleotides outside the gene matches: 3. CDR1 is MNHEY and CDR2 is SMNVEV in the germline V gene (reference sequence). The CDR3 is CASSSWDSSYEQYF. The CDR3, as DNA: TGTGCCAGCAGTTCATGGGACAGCTCCTACGAGCAGTACTTC.

The chain employs TRBV18 and TRBJ2-7, with D tentatively TRBD2 (6 bases). Trimming shortened V by 0 bases and J by 7 bases, and 16 bases separated the two germline ends. This CDR3 has 15 residues. CDR1 is KGHSH, CDR2 LQKENI, per germline. The CDR3, as DNA: TGTGCCAGCTCACCACCGGGACTGGGGAACGGTGAGCAGTACTTC. Its protein product is CASSPPGLGNGEQYF.

This rearrangement joins TRBV20-1 to TRBJ1-4; D gene unclear. V shed 2 bases and J shed 5 bases, with 3 bases lying between them. The V gene's germline CDR1 is DFQATT and CDR2 SNEGSKA (reference sequence). The CDR3 is made up of 11 amino acids. CDR3 region: CSARQNEKLFF. For the CDR3, the DNA is TGCAGTGCTAGACAGAATGAAAAACTGTTTTTT.

This clone was found a few times. This chain links TRBV6-6 with TRBJ2-6; D uncertain. The CDR3 is 15 amino acids. Trimming took 3 bases from V and 0 from J, leaving 6 bases between them. CDR1 is MNHNY and CDR2 is SVGAGI in the germline V gene (reference sequence). CDR3 nucleotides: TGTGCCAGCAGTTATGCTAGCTCTGGGGCCAACGTCCTGACTTTC. This sequence encodes CASSYASSGANVLTF.

The chain employs TRBV27 and TRBJ2-4, with a weak D call TRBD1 (5 bases). This CDR3 region has 18 residues. Trimming took 2 bases from V and 0 from J, leaving 17 bases between them. Germline CDR1 is MNHEY and CDR2 is SMNVEV (reference sequence). CDR3 loop: CASSLQVSRQLAKNIQYF. CDR3 bases: TGTGCCAGCAGTTTACAAGTTTCGAGACAGCTAGCCAAAAACATTCAGTACTTC.

The chain combines TRBV4-1 with TRBJ2-1, with TRBD2 matching 9 bases. The germline V gene encodes CDR1 MGHRA and CDR2 YSYEKL. The CDR3 length is 20 residues. The J segment lost 5 bases and the V segment lost 0 bases, leaving 17 bases of the junction unmatched. The CDR3 nucleotides are TGCGCCAGCAGCCAAGATCCCTCATTAATAGCGGGAGTTTTGAACAATGAGCAGTTCTTC. Protein: CASSQDPSLIAGVLNNEQFF.

The V call is TRBV28, the J call TRBJ1-1; tentative D call: TRBD1 (5 bases). Trimming took off 11 bases at V and 6 bases at J, with 13 bases between the two ends. The CDR3 extends over 11 amino acids. The germline V gene has CDR1 MDHEN and CDR2 SYDVKM. The CDR3 DNA sequence: TGTGCCGGGGGGGAATGGGCTGAAGCTTTCTTT. Translated, it gives CAGGEWAEAFF.

V gene TRBV19 combines with J gene TRBJ2-1; D perhaps matches TRBD2 (5 bases). V lost 3 bases and J lost 6, with 12 bases in between. Germline V CDR1 and CDR2: LNHDA, SQIVND (reference sequence). CDR3 length: 14 amino acids. Here the CDR3 reads CASSILKRGNEQFF. The CDR3 nucleotides read TGTGCCAGTAGTATCCTTAAACGGGGCAATGAGCAGTTCTTC.

CDR3 residues: CASSLEGPGSSSYEQYF. CDR3 DNA: TGCGCCAGCAGCTTGGAAGGCCCCGGGTCTAGCTCCTACGAGCAGTACTTC. The rearrangement links TRBV5-1 to TRBJ2-7, with unresolved D. CDR3 size: 17 residues. Trimming removed 0 bases at V and 0 bases at J, with 16 bases between. Germline CDR1 SGHRS, CDR2 YFSETQ.

The CDR3 nucleotides read TGTGCCAGCAGCCAAGATCCAGGGGAAACTGGAAACACCATATATTTT. This sequence encodes CASSQDPGETGNTIYF. V and J are TRBV4-2 and TRBJ1-3; a possible D gene is TRBD1 (6 bases). The CDR3 has 16 residues. V lost 0 bases to trimming and J lost 2 bases, with 11 bases between them. CDR1 is LGHNA, CDR2 YNFKEQ, per germline.

The chain couples TRBV7-9 to TRBJ1-1, with TRBD1 matching 7 bases. Germline V lookup: CDR1 SEHNR, CDR2 FQNEAQ (reference sequence). CDR3 size: 13 residues. Trimming removed 7 bases from V and 6 bases from J; junction bases left unmatched: 8. The CDR3 loop reads CASIRQGDPEAFF. CDR3 coding DNA: TGTGCCAGCATCCGACAGGGTGACCCTGAAGCTTTCTTT.

This clone was observed a few times. The chain has TRBV12-5 and TRBJ1-2; tentative D call: TRBD1 (5 bases). V shed 2 bases and J shed 4 bases, with 14 bases lying between them. The CDR3 extends over 15 amino acids. Germline-derived CDR1 and CDR2 are LGHNT and FRNRAP. The CDR3: CASGLRQGLFYGYTF. CDR3 bases: TGTGCTAGTGGTTTGCGGCAGGGCCTATTCTATGGCTACACCTTC.

The J gene is TRBJ1-5, the V gene TRBV6-5, with D unclear. Germline V lookup: CDR1 MNHEY, CDR2 SVGAGI. Trimming removed 5 bases at V and 1 base at J, with 12 bases between. The CDR3 has 15 residues. The CDR3 loop is CASSRDGSSNQPQHF. In DNA, the CDR3 is TGTGCCAGCAGTCGCGACGGTAGCAGCAATCAGCCCCAGCATTTT.

The chain has TRBV19 and TRBJ1-5; 8 nucleotides agree with TRBD1. Germline loops: CDR1 LNHDA, CDR2 SQIVND (reference sequence). The CDR3 has 16 amino acids. V shed 10 bases, J shed 2 bases, and the junction held 13 bases outside the gene matches. DNA of the CDR3: TGTGCCACCTCGGACAGGGCTTACGGGGGCAATCAGCCCCAGCATTTT. It encodes CATSDRAYGGNQPQHF.

The chain has TRBV5-6 and TRBJ1-2; a possible D gene is TRBD1 (6 bases). The CDR3 has 14 amino acids. V was trimmed by 6 bases and J by 4 bases, leaving 16 bases between them. CDR1 is SGHDT and CDR2 is YYEEEE in the germline V gene. CDR3 nucleotides: TGTGCCAGCACGGCAGGGGTTTCGGGCTATGGCTACACCTTC. It encodes CASTAGVSGYGYTF.

The chain is built from TRBV27 and TRBJ2-3; maybe TRBD2 (6 bases). Germline CDR1 reads MNHEY; CDR2 reads SMNVEV (reference sequence). This CDR3 has 12 residues. The CDR3 region has the DNA TGTGTCCGGGGGTGGGCCACAGATACGCAGTATTTT. Protein product: CVRGWATDTQYF.

The V gene is TRBV11-2, the J gene TRBJ2-5, with a weak D call TRBD1 (6 bases). The DNA end favors TRBJ2-7, so the J call may be wrong. CDR3 length equals 13 residues. The germline gives CDR1 SGHAT, CDR2 FQNNGV. This CDR3 reads CASSQPTGYEQYF. In nucleotides, the CDR3 is TGTGCCAGCAGCCAACCAACAGGGTACGAGCAGTACTTC.

This chain uses TRBV15 with TRBJ2-7, with 8 bases matching TRBD2. Germline V lookup: CDR1 LNHNV, CDR2 YYDKDF (reference sequence). The CDR3 has 14 residues. The V and J ends lost 5 bases and 1 base, in that order; junction bases with no gene match: 4. The CDR3 nucleotides are TGTGCCACCAGCCCTGCGGGGGGTTCCTACGAGCAGTACTTC. This codes for CATSPAGGSYEQYF.

The chain employs TRBV5-1 and TRBJ2-2, with D maybe TRBD1 (6 bases). Germline V lookup: CDR1 SGHRS, CDR2 YFSETQ. The CDR3 runs 15 residues. V lost 8 bases, J lost 1 base, and 15 bases lay in between. CDR3 sequence reads: CASRPPGQNTGELFF. The CDR3, as DNA: TGCGCCAGTCGCCCGCCGGGACAGAACACCGGGGAGCTGTTTTTT.

This clone was seen only once. The genes are TRBV2 and TRBJ2-7; TRBD2 might be the D (10 bases). Germline CDR1 SNHLY, CDR2 FYNNEI. V was trimmed by 10 bases and J by 3 bases, leaving 25 bases between them. The CDR3 is 16 amino acids. CDR3 coding DNA: TGTGCCACTACGGACAGGGGAGGACTAGCGGACTACGAGCAGTACTTC. It is translated as CATTDRGGLADYEQYF.

This clone was seen a single time. The chain joins TRBV7-9 to TRBJ2-1, with 7 bases that match TRBD2. Germline CDR1 SEHNR, CDR2 FQNEAQ (reference sequence). The J segment lost 3 bases and the V segment lost 5 bases, leaving 4 bases of the junction unmatched. There are 14 residues in the CDR3. This CDR3 is CASSPQRDYNEQFF. The CDR3 DNA reads as TGTGCCAGCAGCCCGCAGCGGGACTACAATGAGCAGTTCTTC.

The V call is TRBV5-1, the J call TRBJ2-5; the match to TRBD1 covers 7 bases. Germline V CDR1 and CDR2: SGHRS, YFSETQ. J lost 2 bases, V lost 4 bases, and 8 bases had no gene match. This CDR3 has 15 residues. The CDR3 protein is CASSQASGQQETQYF. DNA of the CDR3: TGCGCCAGCAGCCAAGCCTCGGGACAGCAAGAGACCCAGTACTTC.